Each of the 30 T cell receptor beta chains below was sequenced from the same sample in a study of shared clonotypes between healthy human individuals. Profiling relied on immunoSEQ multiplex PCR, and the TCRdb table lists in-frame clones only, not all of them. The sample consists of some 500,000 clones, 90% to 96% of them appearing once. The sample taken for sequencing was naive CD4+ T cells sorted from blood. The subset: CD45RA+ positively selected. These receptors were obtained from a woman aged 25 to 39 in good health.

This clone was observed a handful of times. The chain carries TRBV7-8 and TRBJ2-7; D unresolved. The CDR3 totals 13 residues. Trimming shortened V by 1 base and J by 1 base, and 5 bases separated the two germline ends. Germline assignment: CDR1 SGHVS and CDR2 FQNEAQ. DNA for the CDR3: TGTGCCAGCAGCTTAGACAGATCCTACGAGCAGTACTTC. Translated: CASSLDRSYEQYF.

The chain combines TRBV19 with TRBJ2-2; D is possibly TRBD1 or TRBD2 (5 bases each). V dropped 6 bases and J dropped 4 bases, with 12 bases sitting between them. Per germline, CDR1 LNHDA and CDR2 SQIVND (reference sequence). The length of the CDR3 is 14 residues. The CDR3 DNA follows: TGTGCCAGTAGGGAAGGGGCGGGCACCGGGGAGCTGTTTTTT. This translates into CASREGAGTGELFF.

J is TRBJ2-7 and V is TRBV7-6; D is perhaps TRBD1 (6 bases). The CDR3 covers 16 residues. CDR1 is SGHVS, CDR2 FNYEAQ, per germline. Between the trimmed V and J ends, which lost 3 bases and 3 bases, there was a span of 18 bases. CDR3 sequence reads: CASSFGGQNYHYEQYF. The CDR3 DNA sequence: TGTGCCAGCAGCTTCGGAGGACAGAACTACCACTACGAGCAGTACTTC.

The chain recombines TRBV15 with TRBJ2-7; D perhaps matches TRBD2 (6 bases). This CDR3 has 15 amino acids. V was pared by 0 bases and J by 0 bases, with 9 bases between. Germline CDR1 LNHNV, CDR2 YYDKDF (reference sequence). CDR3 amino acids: CATSRDRGISYEQYF. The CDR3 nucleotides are TGTGCCACCAGCAGAGATCGGGGGATCTCCTACGAGCAGTACTTC.

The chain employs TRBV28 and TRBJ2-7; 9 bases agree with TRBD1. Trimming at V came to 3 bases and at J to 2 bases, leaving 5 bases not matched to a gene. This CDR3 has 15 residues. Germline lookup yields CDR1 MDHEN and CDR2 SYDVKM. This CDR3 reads CASSFTGTGTYEQYF. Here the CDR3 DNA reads TGTGCCAGCAGTTTTACCGGGACAGGGACCTACGAGCAGTACTTC.

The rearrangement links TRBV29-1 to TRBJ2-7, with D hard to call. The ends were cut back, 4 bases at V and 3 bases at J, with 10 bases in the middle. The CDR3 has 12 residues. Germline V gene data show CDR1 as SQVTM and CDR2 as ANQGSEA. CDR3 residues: CSVGDDFYEQYF. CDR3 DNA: TGCAGCGTTGGTGACGACTTCTACGAGCAGTACTTC.

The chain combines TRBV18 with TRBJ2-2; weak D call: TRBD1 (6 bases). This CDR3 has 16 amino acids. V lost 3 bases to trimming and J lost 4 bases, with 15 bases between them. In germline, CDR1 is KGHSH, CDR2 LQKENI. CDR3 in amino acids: CASSPLYVDSTGELFF. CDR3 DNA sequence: TGTGCCAGCTCACCCCTCTACGTGGACAGCACCGGGGAGCTGTTTTTT. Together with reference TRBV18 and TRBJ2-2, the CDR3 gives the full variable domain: NAGVMQNPRHLVRRRGQEARLRCSPMKGHSHVYWYRQLPEEGLKFMVYLQKENIIDESGMPKERFSAEFPKEGPSILRIQQVVRGDSAAYFCASSPLYVDSTGELFFGEGSRLTVL.

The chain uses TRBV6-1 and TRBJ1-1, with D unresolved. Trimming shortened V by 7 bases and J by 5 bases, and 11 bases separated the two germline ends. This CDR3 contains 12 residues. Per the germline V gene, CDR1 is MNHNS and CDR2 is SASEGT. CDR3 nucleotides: TGTGCCAGCAAAATCGTGGGTACTGAAGCTTTCTTT. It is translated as CASKIVGTEAFF.

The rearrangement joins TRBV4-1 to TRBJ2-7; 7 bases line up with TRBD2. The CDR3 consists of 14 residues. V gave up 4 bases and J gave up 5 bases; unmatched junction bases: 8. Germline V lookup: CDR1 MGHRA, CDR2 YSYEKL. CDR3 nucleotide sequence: TGCGCCAGCAGCCGGGGGGGAGGTCCCAACGAGCAGTACTTC. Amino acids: CASSRGGGPNEQYF.

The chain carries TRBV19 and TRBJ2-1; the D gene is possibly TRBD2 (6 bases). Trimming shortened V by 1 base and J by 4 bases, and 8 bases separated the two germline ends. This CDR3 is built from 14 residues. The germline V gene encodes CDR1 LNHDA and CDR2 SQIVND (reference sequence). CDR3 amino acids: CASSIAGRYNEQFF. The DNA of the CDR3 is TGTGCCAGTAGTATAGCGGGGAGGTACAATGAGCAGTTCTTC.

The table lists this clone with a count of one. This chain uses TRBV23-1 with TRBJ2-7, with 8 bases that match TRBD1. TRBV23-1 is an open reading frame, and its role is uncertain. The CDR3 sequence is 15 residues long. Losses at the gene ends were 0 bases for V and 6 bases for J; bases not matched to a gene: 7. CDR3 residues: CASSQSRQGFAEQYF. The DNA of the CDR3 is TGCGCCAGCAGTCAATCACGACAGGGGTTTGCCGAGCAGTACTTC.

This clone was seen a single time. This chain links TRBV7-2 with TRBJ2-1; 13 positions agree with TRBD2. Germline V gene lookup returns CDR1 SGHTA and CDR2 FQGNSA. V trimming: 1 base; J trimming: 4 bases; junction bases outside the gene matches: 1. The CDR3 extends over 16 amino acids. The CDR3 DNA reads TGTGCCAGCAGCTTAGGACTAGCGGGAGGTTACAATGAGCAGTTCTTC. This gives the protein CASSLGLAGGYNEQFF.

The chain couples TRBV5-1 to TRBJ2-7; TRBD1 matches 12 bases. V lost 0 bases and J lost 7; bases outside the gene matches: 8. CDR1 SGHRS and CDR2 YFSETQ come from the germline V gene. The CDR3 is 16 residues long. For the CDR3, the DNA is TGCGCCAGCAGCTTGGGTTTCGGGACAGGGGGCTTTGAGCAGTACTTC. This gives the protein CASSLGFGTGGFEQYF.

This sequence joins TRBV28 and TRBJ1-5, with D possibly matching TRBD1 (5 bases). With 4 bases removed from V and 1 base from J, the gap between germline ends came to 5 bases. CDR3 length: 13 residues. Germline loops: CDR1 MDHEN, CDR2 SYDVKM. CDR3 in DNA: TGTGCCAGCAGTTGGGGGAGCAATCAGCCCCAGCATTTT. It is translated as CASSWGSNQPQHF. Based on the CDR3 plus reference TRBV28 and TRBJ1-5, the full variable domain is DVKVTQSSRYLVKRTGEKVFLECVQDMDHENMFWYRQDPGLGLRLIYFSYDVKMKEKGDIPEGYSVSREKKERFSLILESASTNQTSMYLCASSWGSNQPQHFGDGTRLSIL.

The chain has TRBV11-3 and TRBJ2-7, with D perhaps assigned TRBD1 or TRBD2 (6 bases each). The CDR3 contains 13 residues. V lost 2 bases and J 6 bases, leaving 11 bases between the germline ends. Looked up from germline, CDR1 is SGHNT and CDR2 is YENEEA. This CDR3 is CASSLSGGPEQYF. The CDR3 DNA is TGTGCCAGCAGCTTATCTGGGGGGCCCGAGCAGTACTTC.

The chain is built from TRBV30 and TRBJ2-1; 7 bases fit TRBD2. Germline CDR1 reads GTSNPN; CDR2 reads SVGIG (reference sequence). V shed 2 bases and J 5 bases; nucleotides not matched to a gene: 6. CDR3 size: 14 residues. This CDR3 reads CAWSQWEGNNEQFF. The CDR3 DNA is TGTGCCTGGAGTCAGTGGGAGGGGAACAATGAGCAGTTCTTC.

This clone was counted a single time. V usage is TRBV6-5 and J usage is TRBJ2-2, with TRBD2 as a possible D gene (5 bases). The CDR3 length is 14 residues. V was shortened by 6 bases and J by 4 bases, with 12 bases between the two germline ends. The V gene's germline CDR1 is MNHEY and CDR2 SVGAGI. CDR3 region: CASSLGLFTGELFF. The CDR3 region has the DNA TGTGCCAGCAGCCTTGGACTGTTCACCGGGGAGCTGTTTTTT.

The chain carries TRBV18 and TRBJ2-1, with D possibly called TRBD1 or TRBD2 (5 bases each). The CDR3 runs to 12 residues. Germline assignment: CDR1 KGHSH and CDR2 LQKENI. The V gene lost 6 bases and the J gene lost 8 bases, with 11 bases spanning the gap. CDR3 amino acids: CASSGPGDEQFF. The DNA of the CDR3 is TGTGCCAGCTCGGGACCTGGGGATGAGCAGTTCTTC.

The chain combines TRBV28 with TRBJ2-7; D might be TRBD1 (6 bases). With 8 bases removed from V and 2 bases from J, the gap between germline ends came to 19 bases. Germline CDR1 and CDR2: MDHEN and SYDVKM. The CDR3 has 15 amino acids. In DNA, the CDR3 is TGTGCCAGCGCTCAACAGGGCCTAGGAACCTACGAGCAGTACTTC. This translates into CASAQQGLGTYEQYF.

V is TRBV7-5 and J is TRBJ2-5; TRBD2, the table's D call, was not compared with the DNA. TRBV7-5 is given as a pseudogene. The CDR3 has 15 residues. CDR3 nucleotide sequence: TGTGTCAGAAGCTTAGGACTAGCGGGAGAAGAGACCCAGTACTTC. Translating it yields CVRSLGLAGEETQYF.

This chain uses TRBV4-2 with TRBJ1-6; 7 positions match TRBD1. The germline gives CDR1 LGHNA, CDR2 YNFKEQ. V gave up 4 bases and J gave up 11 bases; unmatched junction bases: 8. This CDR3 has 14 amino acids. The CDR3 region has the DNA TGTGCCAGCAGCCTAAAGGGGGCAAGGACACCCCTCCACTTT. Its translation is CASSLKGARTPLHF.

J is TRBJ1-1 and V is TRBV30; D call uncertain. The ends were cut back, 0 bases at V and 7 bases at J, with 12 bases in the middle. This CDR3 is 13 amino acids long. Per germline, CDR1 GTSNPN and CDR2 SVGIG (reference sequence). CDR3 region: CAWSVLGVGEAFF. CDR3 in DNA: TGTGCCTGGAGTGTACTAGGTGTCGGTGAAGCTTTCTTT.

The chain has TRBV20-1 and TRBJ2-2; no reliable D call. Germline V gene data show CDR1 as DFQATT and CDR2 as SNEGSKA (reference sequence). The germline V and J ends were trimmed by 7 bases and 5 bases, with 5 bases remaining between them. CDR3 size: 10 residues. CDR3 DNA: TGCAGTGTAGGGACCGGGGAGCTGTTTTTT. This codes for CSVGTGELFF.

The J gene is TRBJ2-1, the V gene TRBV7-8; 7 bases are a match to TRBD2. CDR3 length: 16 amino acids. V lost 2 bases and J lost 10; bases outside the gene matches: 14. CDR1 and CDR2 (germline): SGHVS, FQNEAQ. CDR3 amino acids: CASSLPGASGPREQFF. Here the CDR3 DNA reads TGTGCCAGCAGCTTACCTGGGGCTAGCGGCCCGCGGGAGCAGTTCTTC.

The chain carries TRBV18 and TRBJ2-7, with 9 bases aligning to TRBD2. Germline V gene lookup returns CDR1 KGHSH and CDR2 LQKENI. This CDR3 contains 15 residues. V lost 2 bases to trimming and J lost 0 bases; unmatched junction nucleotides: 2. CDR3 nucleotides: TGTGCCAGCTCACCATCTAGCGGGAACTCCTACGAGCAGTACTTC. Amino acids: CASSPSSGNSYEQYF.

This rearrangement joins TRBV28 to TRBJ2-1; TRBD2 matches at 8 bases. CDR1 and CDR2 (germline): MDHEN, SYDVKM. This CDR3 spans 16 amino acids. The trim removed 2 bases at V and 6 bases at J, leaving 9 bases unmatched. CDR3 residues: CASSLNRGRTPNEQFF. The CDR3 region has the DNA TGTGCCAGCAGTTTAAACCGCGGGAGGACCCCCAATGAGCAGTTCTTC.

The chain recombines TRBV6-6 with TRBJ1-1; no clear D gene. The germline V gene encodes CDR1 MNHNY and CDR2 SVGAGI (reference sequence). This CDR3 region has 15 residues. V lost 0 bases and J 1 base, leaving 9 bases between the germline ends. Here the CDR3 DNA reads TGTGCCAGCAGTTACTCGAGGACCGCGAACACTGAAGCTTTCTTT. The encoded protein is CASSYSRTANTEAFF.

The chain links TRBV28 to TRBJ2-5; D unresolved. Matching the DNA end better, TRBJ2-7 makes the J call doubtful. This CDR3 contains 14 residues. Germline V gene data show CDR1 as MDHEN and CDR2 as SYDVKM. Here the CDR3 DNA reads TGTGCCAGCAGTTCCCCGCTTTCGGATTACGAGCAGTACTTC. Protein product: CASSSPLSDYEQYF.

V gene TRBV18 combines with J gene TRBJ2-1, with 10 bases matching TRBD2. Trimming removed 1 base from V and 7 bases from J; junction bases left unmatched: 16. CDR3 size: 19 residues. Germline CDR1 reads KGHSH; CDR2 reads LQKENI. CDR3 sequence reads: CASSPRGLAGVGVRNEQFF. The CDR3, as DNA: TGTGCCAGCTCACCACGAGGGCTAGCGGGAGTCGGCGTGCGGAATGAGCAGTTCTTC.

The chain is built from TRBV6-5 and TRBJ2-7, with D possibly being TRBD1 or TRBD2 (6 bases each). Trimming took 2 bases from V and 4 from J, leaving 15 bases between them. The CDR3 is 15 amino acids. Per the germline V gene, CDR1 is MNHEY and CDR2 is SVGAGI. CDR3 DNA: TGTGCCAGCAGTTACAGTTCAGGGGCGGGGTACGAGCAGTACTTC. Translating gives CASSYSSGAGYEQYF.